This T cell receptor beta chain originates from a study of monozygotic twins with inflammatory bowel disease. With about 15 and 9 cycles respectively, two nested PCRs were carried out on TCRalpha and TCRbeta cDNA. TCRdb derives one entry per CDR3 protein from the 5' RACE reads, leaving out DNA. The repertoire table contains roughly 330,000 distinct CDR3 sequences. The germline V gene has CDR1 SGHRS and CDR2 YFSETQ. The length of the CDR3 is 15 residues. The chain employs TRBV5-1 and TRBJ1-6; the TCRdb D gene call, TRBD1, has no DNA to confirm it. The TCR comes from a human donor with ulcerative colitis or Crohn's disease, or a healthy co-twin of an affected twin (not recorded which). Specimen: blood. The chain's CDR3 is CASSPRGRDNSPLHF.